The 18 T cell receptor beta chains reported below all come from one sample, sequenced in a study of cytotoxic CD8 clonotypes in ibrutinib-treated CLL. Generated by immunoSEQ multiplex PCR, the TCRdb table keeps only in-frame clones and is missing some. The sample has roughly 45,000 clones; under 80% are singletons. The material sequenced was PBMCs, taken after 24 months of ibrutinib treatment. Source of these receptors: a human donor with chronic lymphocytic leukemia.

This chain connects TRBV18 to TRBJ2-7; tentatively, D is TRBD1 (5 bases). Between the trimmed V and J ends, which lost 3 bases and 5 bases, there was a span of 11 bases. CDR1 KGHSH and CDR2 LQKENI come from the germline V gene. This CDR3 contains 13 residues. CDR3: CASSPGRFNEQYF. The CDR3, as DNA: TGTGCCAGCTCACCGGGGCGGTTTAACGAGCAGTACTTC.

The chain combines TRBV27 with TRBJ2-6; either TRBD1 or TRBD2 may supply D (6 bases each). Germline CDR1 and CDR2: MNHEY and SMNVEV (reference sequence). The CDR3 is 16 amino acids. Trimming pared 5 bases from V and 4 bases from J, leaving 15 bases between. The CDR3 protein is CASSVWGARGANVLTF. CDR3 DNA sequence: TGTGCCAGCAGTGTCTGGGGGGCGCGCGGGGCCAACGTCCTGACTTTC.

The DNA of the CDR3 is TGTGCCAGTAGATGGACAGGGGGCGGTGAGCAGTACTTC. It yields the protein CASRWTGGGEQYF. The V and J genes are TRBV19 and TRBJ2-7, with TRBD1 matching 11 bases. The germline CDR1 and CDR2 sequences are LNHDA and SQIVND (reference sequence). With 6 bases clipped from V and 7 bases from J, the junction kept 5 bases outside the gene matches. The CDR3 sequence is 13 residues long.

V is TRBV28 and J is TRBJ1-2; no firm D call. CDR3 length: 13 residues. CDR1 is MDHEN, CDR2 SYDVKM, per germline. V gave up 6 bases and J gave up 1 base, with 9 bases separating them. The DNA for the CDR3 is TGTGCCAGCAGAGAGTTGGGTAACTATGGCTACACCTTC. Protein product: CASRELGNYGYTF.

V is TRBV7-2 and J is TRBJ1-4; tentative D call: TRBD1 (6 bases). Looked up from germline, CDR1 is SGHTA and CDR2 is FQGNSA. The CDR3 extends over 13 amino acids. With 6 bases removed from V and 6 bases from J, the gap between germline ends came to 11 bases. CDR3 loop: CASRKGTYEKLFF. DNA of the CDR3: TGTGCCAGCAGGAAAGGGACATATGAAAAACTGTTTTTT.

The chain links TRBV18 to TRBJ1-1, with 8 bases lining up with TRBD1. The V and J ends lost 3 bases and 2 bases, in that order; junction bases with no gene match: 8. This CDR3 has 16 amino acids. Germline CDR1 and CDR2: KGHSH and LQKENI. The DNA of the CDR3 is TGTGCCAGCTCACCCAAACAGGGGGAATTAAACACTGAAGCTTTCTTT. This sequence encodes CASSPKQGELNTEAFF.

The V and J genes are TRBV5-1 and TRBJ2-1; TRBD1 agrees at 11 bases. CDR1 is SGHRS, CDR2 YFSETQ, per germline. Trimming took 3 bases from V and 5 from J; bases not matched to a gene: 10. The CDR3 runs to 17 residues. In DNA, the CDR3 is TGCGCCAGCAGCTCGCTCCCCCCGGGACAGGGGGACAATGAGCAGTTCTTC. It codes for CASSSLPPGQGDNEQFF.

This sequence joins TRBV5-1 and TRBJ2-2, with TRBD2 matching over 7 bases. Germline loops: CDR1 SGHRS, CDR2 YFSETQ. The CDR3 extends over 16 amino acids. V lost 0 bases and J lost 2; bases outside the gene matches: 4. The chain's CDR3 is CASSLAGGSNTGELFF. The DNA of the CDR3 is TGCGCCAGCAGCTTGGCTGGCGGGAGCAACACCGGGGAGCTGTTTTTT.

The chain uses TRBV28 and TRBJ1-5; perhaps TRBD1 as D (5 bases). The CDR3 extends over 12 amino acids. CDR1 and CDR2 from the germline V gene are MDHEN and SYDVKM. Trimming removed 4 bases at V and 6 bases at J, with 7 bases between. CDR3 residues: CASSWGGQPQHF. The DNA of the CDR3 is TGTGCCAGCAGTTGGGGGGGTCAGCCCCAGCATTTT. Full variable domain (rest looked up from reference TRBV28 and TRBJ1-5): DVKVTQSSRYLVKRTGEKVFLECVQDMDHENMFWYRQDPGLGLRLIYFSYDVKMKEKGDIPEGYSVSREKKERFSLILESASTNQTSMYLCASSWGGQPQHFGDGTRLSIL.

The chain uses TRBV5-6 and TRBJ2-1; no definite D call. Germline loops: CDR1 SGHDT, CDR2 YYEEEE. Trimming left V 0 bases short and J 6 bases short, with 10 bases between. The CDR3 runs to 14 residues. CDR3 nucleotides: TGTGCCAGCAGCTTGGATCTGGCCCCCAATGAGCAGTTCTTC. It is translated as CASSLDLAPNEQFF.

The chain joins TRBV5-1 to TRBJ1-5; TRBD1 matches at 7 bases. The CDR3 is made up of 15 amino acids. V shed 2 bases, J shed 3 bases, and the junction held 5 bases outside the gene matches. Germline assignment: CDR1 SGHRS and CDR2 YFSETQ. CDR3 nucleotide sequence: TGCGCCAGCAGCTTATCGGGACAGAACAATCAGCCCCAGCATTTT. Encoded protein: CASSLSGQNNQPQHF.

This clone has at least ten counts. This rearrangement joins TRBV18 to TRBJ2-2, with D maybe TRBD2 (6 bases). This CDR3 is built from 12 residues. V was cut by 5 bases and J by 13 bases, with 14 bases left in between. Looked up from germline, CDR1 is KGHSH and CDR2 is LQKENI. The CDR3 loop reads CASSLEAGLLFF. The CDR3 region has the DNA TGTGCCAGCTCATTGGAAGCGGGTCTGCTGTTTTTT.

This clone has only a few counts. The J gene is TRBJ1-5, the V gene TRBV19, with TRBD1 as a possible D gene (6 bases). The germline V gene has CDR1 LNHDA and CDR2 SQIVND (reference sequence). V lost 8 bases and J lost 5, with 16 bases in between. CDR3 length equals 14 residues. CDR3: CASEQGFSHQPQHF. The CDR3 region has the DNA TGTGCCAGTGAACAGGGATTCTCCCATCAGCCCCAGCATTTT.

The rearrangement joins TRBV29-1 to TRBJ2-1, with 7 nucleotides matching TRBD2. With V trimmed by 6 bases and J by 8 bases, 13 bases remained unmatched. CDR1 and CDR2 from the germline V gene are SQVTM and ANQGSEA. The CDR3 loop spans 14 amino acids. The CDR3 protein is CSVDLGRGGYEQFF. CDR3 coding DNA: TGCAGCGTCGATTTAGGGCGGGGAGGGTATGAGCAGTTCTTC.

This chain links TRBV30 with TRBJ1-2; tentatively, D is TRBD1 (5 bases). Trimming left V 6 bases short and J 8 bases short, with 16 bases between. Germline CDR1 GTSNPN, CDR2 SVGIG (reference sequence). CDR3 length: 12 amino acids. The CDR3, as DNA: TGTGCCTGTTCGACAGATTTCCACGGCTACACCTTC. Translation: CACSTDFHGYTF. The full variable domain, rest sourced from reference TRBV30 and TRBJ1-2, is SQTIHQWPATLVQPVGSPLSLECTVEGTSNPNLYWYRQAAGRGLQLLFYSVGIGQISSEVPQNLSASRPQDRQFILSSKKLLLSDSGFYLCACSTDFHGYTFGSGTRLTVV.

The sample holds a few counts of this clone. The V call is TRBV7-9, the J call TRBJ1-4; maybe TRBD1 (6 bases). Between the trimmed V and J ends, which lost 5 bases and 2 bases, there was a span of 9 bases. This CDR3 region has 14 residues. The germline V gene encodes CDR1 SEHNR and CDR2 FQNEAQ (reference sequence). The CDR3 spells CASSPRGTNEKLFF. The CDR3 DNA reads as TGTGCCAGCAGCCCCAGGGGTACTAATGAAAAACTGTTTTTT.

The rearrangement joins TRBV5-4 to TRBJ1-2; unclear D gene. V was cut by 4 bases and J by 8 bases, with 12 bases left in between. The CDR3 consists of 12 residues. Germline V gene lookup returns CDR1 SGHNT and CDR2 YYREEE (reference sequence). Here the CDR3 reads CASSLPKGGYTF. Here the CDR3 DNA reads TGTGCCAGCAGCCTTCCAAAAGGGGGCTACACCTTC.

The rearrangement uses TRBV2 and TRBJ1-1; no definite D call. Germline V gives CDR1 SNHLY, CDR2 FYNNEI. The CDR3 sequence is 19 residues long. Trimming cost V 4 bases and J 0 bases, with 24 bases left between them. CDR3 in DNA: TGTGCCAGCAGTGTCGGCGCCCGTCGGACCCCGGATATGAACACTGAAGCTTTCTTT. It is translated as CASSVGARRTPDMNTEAFF.